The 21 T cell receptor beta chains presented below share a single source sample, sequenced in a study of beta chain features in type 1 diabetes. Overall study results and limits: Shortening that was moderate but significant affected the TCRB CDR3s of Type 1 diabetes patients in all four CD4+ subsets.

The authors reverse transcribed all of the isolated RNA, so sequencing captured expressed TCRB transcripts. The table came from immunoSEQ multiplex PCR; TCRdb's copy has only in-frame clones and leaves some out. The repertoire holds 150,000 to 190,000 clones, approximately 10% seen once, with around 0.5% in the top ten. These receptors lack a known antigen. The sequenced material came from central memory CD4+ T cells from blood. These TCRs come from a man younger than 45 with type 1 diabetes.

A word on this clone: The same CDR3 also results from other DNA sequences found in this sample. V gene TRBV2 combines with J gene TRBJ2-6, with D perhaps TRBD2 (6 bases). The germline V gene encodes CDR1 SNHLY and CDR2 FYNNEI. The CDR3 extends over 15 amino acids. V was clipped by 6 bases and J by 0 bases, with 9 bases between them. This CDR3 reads CASSDGSSGANVLTF. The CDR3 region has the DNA TGTGCCAGCAGCGACGGGAGCTCTGGGGCCAACGTCCTGACTTTC.

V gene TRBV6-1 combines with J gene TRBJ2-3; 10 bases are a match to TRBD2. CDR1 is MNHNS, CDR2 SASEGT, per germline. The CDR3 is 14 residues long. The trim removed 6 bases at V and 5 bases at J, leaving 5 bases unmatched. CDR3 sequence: CASSVLAGRDTQYF. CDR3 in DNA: TGTGCCAGCAGCGTACTAGCGGGAAGAGATACGCAGTATTTT.

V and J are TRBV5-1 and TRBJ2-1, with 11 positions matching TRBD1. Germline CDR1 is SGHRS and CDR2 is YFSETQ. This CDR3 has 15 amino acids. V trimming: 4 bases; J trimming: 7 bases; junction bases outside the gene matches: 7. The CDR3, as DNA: TGCGCCAGCAGCGGTGGACAGGGGGCGCAGAATGAGCAGTTCTTC. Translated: CASSGGQGAQNEQFF. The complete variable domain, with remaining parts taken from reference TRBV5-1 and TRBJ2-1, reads KAGVTQTPRYLIKTRGQQVTLSCSPISGHRSVSWYQQTPGQGLQFLFEYFSETQRNKGNFPGRFSGRQFSNSRSEMNVSTLELGDSALYLCASSGGQGAQNEQFFGPGTRLTVL.

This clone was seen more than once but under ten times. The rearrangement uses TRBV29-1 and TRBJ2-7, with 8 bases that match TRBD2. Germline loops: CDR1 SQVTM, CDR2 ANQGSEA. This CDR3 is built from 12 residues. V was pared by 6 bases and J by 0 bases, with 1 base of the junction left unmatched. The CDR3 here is CSVAGASYEQYF. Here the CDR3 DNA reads TGCAGCGTAGCGGGAGCCTCCTACGAGCAGTACTTC.

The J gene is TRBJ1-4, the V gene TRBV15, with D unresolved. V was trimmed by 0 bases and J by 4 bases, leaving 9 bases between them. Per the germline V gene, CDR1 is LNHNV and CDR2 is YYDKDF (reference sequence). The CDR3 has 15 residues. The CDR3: CATSRDQLLNEKLFF. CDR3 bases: TGTGCCACCAGCAGAGATCAACTGCTTAATGAAAAACTGTTTTTT.

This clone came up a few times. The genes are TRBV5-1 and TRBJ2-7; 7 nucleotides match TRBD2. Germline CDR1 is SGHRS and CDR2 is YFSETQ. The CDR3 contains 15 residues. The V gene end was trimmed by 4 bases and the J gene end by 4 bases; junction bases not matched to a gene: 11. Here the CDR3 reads CASSLLGGGLYEQYF. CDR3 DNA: TGCGCCAGCAGCCTACTGGGGGGAGGGTTATACGAGCAGTACTTC.

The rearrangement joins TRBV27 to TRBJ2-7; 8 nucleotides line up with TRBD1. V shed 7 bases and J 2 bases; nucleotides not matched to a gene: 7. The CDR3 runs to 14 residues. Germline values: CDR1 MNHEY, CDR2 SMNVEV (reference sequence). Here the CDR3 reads CASTKGQGAYEQYF. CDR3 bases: TGTGCCAGCACCAAAGGACAGGGCGCCTACGAGCAGTACTTC.

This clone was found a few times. CDR3 sequence reads: CASSFREASETQYF. The DNA for the CDR3 is TGTGCCAGCAGCTTCAGGGAAGCGTCGGAGACCCAGTACTTC. J is TRBJ2-5 and V is TRBV4-2; possibly TRBD1 for D (5 bases). Germline V gene lookup returns CDR1 LGHNA and CDR2 YNFKEQ. CDR3 length: 14 amino acids. The V gene lost 5 bases and the J gene lost 5 bases, with 15 bases spanning the gap.

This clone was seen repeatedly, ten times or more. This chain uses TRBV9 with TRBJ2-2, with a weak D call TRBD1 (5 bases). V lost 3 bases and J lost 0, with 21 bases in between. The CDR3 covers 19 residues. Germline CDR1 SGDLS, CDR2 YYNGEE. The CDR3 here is CASSGPGWGYPSNTGELFF. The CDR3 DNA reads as TGTGCCAGCAGCGGACCCGGCTGGGGCTACCCATCGAACACCGGGGAGCTGTTTTTT.

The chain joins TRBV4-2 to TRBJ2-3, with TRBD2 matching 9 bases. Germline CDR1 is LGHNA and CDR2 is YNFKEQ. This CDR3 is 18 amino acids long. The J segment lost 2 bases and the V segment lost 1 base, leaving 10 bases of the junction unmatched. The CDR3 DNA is TGTGCCAGCAGCCAAGCTCCCACGGGACTAGCAGCCACAGATACGCAGTATTTT. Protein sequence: CASSQAPTGLAATDTQYF.

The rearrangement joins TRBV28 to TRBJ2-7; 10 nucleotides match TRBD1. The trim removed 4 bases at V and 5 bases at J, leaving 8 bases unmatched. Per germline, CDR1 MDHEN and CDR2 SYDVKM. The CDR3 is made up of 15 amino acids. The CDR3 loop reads CASSSPGQGFHEQYF. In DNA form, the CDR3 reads TGTGCCAGCAGTTCCCCGGGACAGGGGTTCCACGAGCAGTACTTC.

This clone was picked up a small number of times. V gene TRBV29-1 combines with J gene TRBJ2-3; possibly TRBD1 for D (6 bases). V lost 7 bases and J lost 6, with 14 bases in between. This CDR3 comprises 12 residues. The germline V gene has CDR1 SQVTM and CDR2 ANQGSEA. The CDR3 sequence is CSETQGVDTQYF. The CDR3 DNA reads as TGCAGCGAAACACAGGGAGTTGATACGCAGTATTTT.

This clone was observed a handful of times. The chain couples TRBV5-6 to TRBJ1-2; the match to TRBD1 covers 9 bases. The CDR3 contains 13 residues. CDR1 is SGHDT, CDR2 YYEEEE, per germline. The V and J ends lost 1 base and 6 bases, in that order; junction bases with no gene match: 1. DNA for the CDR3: TGTGCCAGCAGCTTGAGACAGGGGGATGGCTACACCTTC. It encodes CASSLRQGDGYTF. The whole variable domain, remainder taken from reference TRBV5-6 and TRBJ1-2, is DAGVTQSPTHLIKTRGQQVTLRCSPKSGHDTVSWYQQALGQGPQFIFQYYEEEERQRGNFPDRFSGHQFPNYSSELNVNALLLGDSALYLCASSLRQGDGYTFGSGTRLTVV.

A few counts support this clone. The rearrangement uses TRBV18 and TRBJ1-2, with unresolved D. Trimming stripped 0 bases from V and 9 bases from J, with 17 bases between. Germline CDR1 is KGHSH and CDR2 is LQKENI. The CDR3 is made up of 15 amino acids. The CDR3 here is CASSPPNREPFSYTF. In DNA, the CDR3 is TGTGCCAGCTCACCACCGAATCGGGAACCCTTTAGCTACACCTTC.

CDR3 loop: CASSLASGGELDTQYF. The CDR3 DNA is TGTGCCAGCAGCTTAGCTAGCGGGGGGGAACTAGATACGCAGTATTTT. This chain connects TRBV7-2 to TRBJ2-3; 11 bases align to TRBD2. V trimming: 0 bases; J trimming: 5 bases; junction bases outside the gene matches: 4. This CDR3 contains 16 residues. The germline V gene encodes CDR1 SGHTA and CDR2 FQGNSA.

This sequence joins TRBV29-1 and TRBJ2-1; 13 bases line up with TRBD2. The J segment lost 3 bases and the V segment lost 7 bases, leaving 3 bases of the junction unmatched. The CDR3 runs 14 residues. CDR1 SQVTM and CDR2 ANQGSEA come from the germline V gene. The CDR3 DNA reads TGCAGCGCAGGGACTAGCGGGATCTACAATGAGCAGTTCTTC. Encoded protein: CSAGTSGIYNEQFF.

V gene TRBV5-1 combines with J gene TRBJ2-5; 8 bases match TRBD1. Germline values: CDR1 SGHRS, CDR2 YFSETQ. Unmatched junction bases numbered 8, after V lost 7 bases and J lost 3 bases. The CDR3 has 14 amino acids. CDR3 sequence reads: CASLSGGAEETQYF. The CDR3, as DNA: TGCGCCAGCCTATCAGGGGGCGCGGAAGAGACCCAGTACTTC.

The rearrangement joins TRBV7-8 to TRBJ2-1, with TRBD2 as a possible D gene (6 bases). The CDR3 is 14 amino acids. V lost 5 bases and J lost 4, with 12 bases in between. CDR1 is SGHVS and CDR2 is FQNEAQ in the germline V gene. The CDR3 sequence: CASSPRELYNEQFF. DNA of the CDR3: TGTGCCAGCAGCCCACGGGAGTTGTACAATGAGCAGTTCTTC.

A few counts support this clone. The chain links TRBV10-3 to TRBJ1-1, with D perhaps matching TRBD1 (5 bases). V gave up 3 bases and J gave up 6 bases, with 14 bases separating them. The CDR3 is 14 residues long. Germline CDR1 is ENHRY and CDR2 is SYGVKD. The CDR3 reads CAISDGGKSAEAFF. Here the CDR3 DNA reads TGTGCCATCAGTGATGGGGGGAAGAGCGCTGAAGCTTTCTTT.

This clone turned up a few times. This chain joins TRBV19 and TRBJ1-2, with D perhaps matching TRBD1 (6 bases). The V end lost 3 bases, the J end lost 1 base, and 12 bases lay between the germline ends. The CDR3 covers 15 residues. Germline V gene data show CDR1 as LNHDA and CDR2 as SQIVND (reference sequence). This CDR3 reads CASSMAQGVNYGYTF. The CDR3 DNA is TGTGCCAGTAGTATGGCACAGGGAGTTAACTATGGCTACACCTTC.

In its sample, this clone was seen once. CDR3 amino acids: CASSGTGLLRNGYTF. The CDR3 DNA follows: TGTGCCAGCTCCGGGACAGGGCTATTGAGAAATGGCTACACCTTC. The chain uses TRBV27 and TRBJ1-2; 9 nucleotides align to TRBD1. Germline V gives CDR1 MNHEY, CDR2 SMNVEV (reference sequence). The length of the CDR3 is 15 residues. Unmatched junction bases numbered 13, after V lost 8 bases and J lost 6 bases.